One and the same sample provided the 23 T cell receptor beta chains below, sequenced in a study of control samples from healthy donors and cancer patients. Produced via immunoSEQ multiplex PCR; TCRdb's table is partial and in-frame only. The sample has 65,000 to 90,000 clones; 94% are singletons. Sequenced material: blood. The receptors derive from a woman aged 25 to 39 in good health.

The V gene is TRBV28, the J gene TRBJ2-3, with 7 bases lining up with TRBD2. Per germline, CDR1 MDHEN and CDR2 SYDVKM. The junction had 4 bases not matched to a gene; V was cut back by 2 bases and J by 2 bases. CDR3 length equals 15 residues. CDR3 in amino acids: CASSLPSGLTDTQYF. For the CDR3, the DNA is TGTGCCAGCAGTTTACCTAGCGGCCTCACAGATACGCAGTATTTT.

The gene calls are TRBV6-6 and TRBJ2-3, with 10 bases lining up with TRBD1. The CDR3 has 16 residues. From germline, CDR1 is MNHNY and CDR2 SVGAGI (reference sequence). The ends lost 10 bases at V and 6 bases at J; junction bases unmatched: 16. The CDR3 here is CATSHDRGRRVDTQYF. DNA for the CDR3: TGTGCCACCAGCCACGACAGGGGGCGCCGGGTCGATACGCAGTATTTT.

This clone was seen only a few times. The J gene is TRBJ2-3, the V gene TRBV19; 9 positions agree with TRBD1. The CDR3 runs to 16 residues. CDR1 is LNHDA, CDR2 SQIVND, per germline (reference sequence). Trimming took 3 bases from V and 3 from J; bases not matched to a gene: 7. CDR3 DNA: TGTGCCAGTAGTATCATCGGGACAGGGAAGACAGATACGCAGTATTTT. Protein: CASSIIGTGKTDTQYF. Full variable domain (rest looked up from reference TRBV19 and TRBJ2-3): DGGITQSPKYLFRKEGQNVTLSCEQNLNHDAMYWYRQDPGQGLRLIYYSQIVNDFQKGDIAEGYSVSREKKESFPLTVTSAQKNPTAFYLCASSIIGTGKTDTQYFGPGTRLTVL.

This clone has only one observation. The chain couples TRBV5-4 to TRBJ1-1; D is unclear. Germline V gives CDR1 SGHNT, CDR2 YYREEE (reference sequence). Trimming left V 4 bases short and J 4 bases short, with 17 bases between. The CDR3 spans 15 residues. CDR3 nucleotides: TGTGCCAGCAGCCCGTTAGAAAGGGCTTTCACTGAAGCTTTCTTT. This gives the protein CASSPLERAFTEAFF.

This chain uses TRBV9 with TRBJ1-2, with a weak D call TRBD1 (6 bases). Germline assignment: CDR1 SGDLS and CDR2 YYNGEE. Trimming took off 3 bases at V and 4 bases at J, with 16 bases between the two ends. This CDR3 spans 15 amino acids. The CDR3 here is CASSGRTASLYGYTF. DNA for the CDR3: TGTGCCAGCAGCGGAAGGACAGCTTCGCTCTATGGCTACACCTTC.

This chain connects TRBV10-1 to TRBJ2-5; perhaps TRBD1 as D (5 bases). V was trimmed by 0 bases and J by 5 bases, leaving 13 bases between them. The CDR3 consists of 15 residues. Germline V gene data show CDR1 as WNHNN and CDR2 as SYGVQD (reference sequence). The CDR3 DNA reads as TGCGCCAGCAGTGAGTCTTTAGGGGCGCGGGAGACCCAGTACTTC. Translating it yields CASSESLGARETQYF.

The chain links TRBV5-4 to TRBJ2-3; the match to TRBD2 covers 12 bases. The ends lost 5 bases at V and 5 bases at J; junction bases unmatched: 9. CDR3 size: 16 residues. CDR1 SGHNT and CDR2 YYREEE come from the germline V gene (reference sequence). The DNA for the CDR3 is TGTGCCAGCAGATCTAGCGGGGGGGCCGGTTTAGATACGCAGTATTTT. Translation: CASRSSGGAGLDTQYF.

V usage is TRBV11-3 and J usage is TRBJ2-3; D not certain. The germline V gene encodes CDR1 SGHNT and CDR2 YENEEA. Trimming stripped 6 bases from V and 0 bases from J, with 19 bases between. This CDR3 has 17 amino acids. CDR3 in DNA: TGTGCCAGCAGTTCCCCGTCCAGTCCCCCTAGCACAGATACGCAGTATTTT. Its translation: CASSSPSSPPSTDTQYF.

The chain is built from TRBV9 and TRBJ2-2; D unclear. The CDR3 runs 14 residues. V lost 3 bases and J 6 bases, leaving 12 bases between the germline ends. CDR1 and CDR2 (germline): SGDLS, YYNGEE. CDR3 in amino acids: CASSAGPPAGELFF. The DNA of the CDR3 is TGTGCCAGCAGCGCCGGCCCGCCGGCCGGGGAGCTGTTTTTT.

V is TRBV5-1 and J is TRBJ1-1; 10 bases align to TRBD1. Germline CDR1 and CDR2: SGHRS and YFSETQ. The ends lost 5 bases at V and 6 bases at J; junction bases unmatched: 4. CDR3 length: 13 amino acids. CDR3 bases: TGCGCCAGCAGACCTGGACAGGGGGCTGAAGCTTTCTTT. Translating it yields CASRPGQGAEAFF.

The gene calls are TRBV27 and TRBJ1-2, with a possible D match to TRBD1 (5 bases). The length of the CDR3 is 14 residues. Per germline, CDR1 MNHEY and CDR2 SMNVEV (reference sequence). The germline V and J ends were trimmed by 6 bases and 2 bases, with 13 bases remaining between them. DNA of the CDR3: TGTGCCAGCAGCCCACAAGGGGTGAACTATGGCTACACCTTC. Translation: CASSPQGVNYGYTF.

This chain uses TRBV28 with TRBJ1-2, with D uncertain. V lost 6 bases, J lost 2 bases, and 4 bases lay in between. The CDR3 runs 11 residues. The V gene's germline CDR1 is MDHEN and CDR2 SYDVKM. The CDR3 region is CASRRNYGYTF. As DNA, the CDR3 is TGTGCCAGCAGGCGGAACTATGGCTACACCTTC.

This sequence joins TRBV7-3 and TRBJ2-7, with TRBD2 matching over 11 bases. The trim removed 5 bases at V and 3 bases at J, leaving 6 bases unmatched. The CDR3 has 15 residues. Looked up from germline, CDR1 is SGHTA and CDR2 is FQGTGA. This CDR3 reads CASSPGLAGYYEQYF. The CDR3 DNA sequence: TGTGCCAGCAGCCCAGGACTAGCGGGTTACTACGAGCAGTACTTC.

The CDR3 coding sequence is TGTGCCATCAAAGGGGCTAGCGGGATGAGTGAGCAGTTCTTC. Translating gives CAIKGASGMSEQFF. The chain recombines TRBV5-4 with TRBJ2-1; the match to TRBD2 covers 9 bases. The germline gives CDR1 SGHNT, CDR2 YYREEE (reference sequence). V lost 9 bases and J lost 9; bases outside the gene matches: 13. CDR3 length: 14 residues.

The gene calls are TRBV4-1 and TRBJ2-2; D gene uncertain. V lost 1 base and J lost 5, with 2 bases in between. CDR1 and CDR2 from the germline V gene are MGHRA and YSYEKL. There are 12 residues in the CDR3. This CDR3 reads CASSQATGELFF. The CDR3 nucleotides read TGCGCCAGCAGCCAAGCTACCGGGGAGCTGTTTTTT.

The chain employs TRBV3-1 (or the pseudogene TRBV3-2) and TRBJ1-5; the D is unclear. V was pared by 4 bases and J by 3 bases, with 10 bases between. The germline CDR1 and CDR2 sequences are LGHDT and YNNKEL (reference sequence). The CDR3 covers 14 residues. This CDR3 is CASSPELDNQPQHF. CDR3 coding DNA: TGTGCCAGCAGCCCCGAGCTCGACAATCAGCCCCAGCATTTT.

The count of this clone is one. This chain connects TRBV15 to TRBJ1-3; D is undetermined. Germline CDR1 reads LNHNV; CDR2 reads YYDKDF (reference sequence). The length of the CDR3 is 16 residues. V dropped 0 bases and J dropped 2 bases, with 11 bases sitting between them. CDR3 nucleotide sequence: TGTGCCACCAGCAGAGATTCCAGCCTCGCTGGAAACACCATATATTTT. It yields the protein CATSRDSSLAGNTIYF.

The rearrangement links TRBV14 to TRBJ1-1; D is undetermined. With 4 bases removed from V and 1 base from J, the gap between germline ends came to 7 bases. The CDR3 has 13 residues. From germline, CDR1 is SGHDN and CDR2 FVKESK. CDR3 nucleotide sequence: TGTGCCAGCAGCCCCAAGAGGAACACTGAAGCTTTCTTT. Its protein product is CASSPKRNTEAFF.

The chain joins TRBV12-5 to TRBJ2-1, with D hard to call. Trimming stripped 6 bases from V and 6 bases from J, with 12 bases between. CDR1 and CDR2 from the germline V gene are LGHNT and FRNRAP. The CDR3 covers 13 residues. For the CDR3, the DNA is TGTGCTAGTGGCGATGACCGTACCAATGAGCAGTTCTTC. This translates into CASGDDRTNEQFF.

V is TRBV19 and J is TRBJ2-3; 11 bases are a match to TRBD2. Per germline, CDR1 LNHDA and CDR2 SQIVND (reference sequence). The ends lost 2 bases at V and 4 bases at J; junction bases unmatched: 2. The CDR3 totals 15 residues. In nucleotides, the CDR3 is TGTGCCAGTAGTATACTAGCGGGGGGCGCAGATACGCAGTATTTT. Its translation is CASSILAGGADTQYF.

The chain joins TRBV5-1 to TRBJ2-1; 11 bases line up with TRBD2. J was trimmed by 3 bases and V by 2 bases; bases with no gene match: 1. Germline V gene data show CDR1 as SGHRS and CDR2 as YFSETQ. The CDR3 has 15 residues. The CDR3 DNA sequence: TGCGCCAGCAGCTTAGGGACTAGCGGCTACAATGAGCAGTTCTTC. Protein product: CASSLGTSGYNEQFF. The full variable domain, completed using reference TRBV5-1 and TRBJ2-1, is KAGVTQTPRYLIKTRGQQVTLSCSPISGHRSVSWYQQTPGQGLQFLFEYFSETQRNKGNFPGRFSGRQFSNSRSEMNVSTLELGDSALYLCASSLGTSGYNEQFFGPGTRLTVL.

The sample holds one count of this clone. The V gene is TRBV30, the J gene TRBJ1-2; 7 nucleotides agree with TRBD1. The CDR3 loop spans 17 amino acids. Germline V CDR1 and CDR2: GTSNPN, SVGIG (reference sequence). Unmatched junction bases numbered 13, after V lost 3 bases and J lost 0 bases. Here the CDR3 reads CAWSAKEGQKSNYGYTF. The CDR3 DNA is TGTGCCTGGAGCGCCAAGGAGGGACAGAAGTCTAACTATGGCTACACCTTC.

In this sample, this clone turned up a few times. This rearrangement joins TRBV29-1 to TRBJ2-7; D not certain. The germline gives CDR1 SQVTM, CDR2 ANQGSEA. CDR3 length: 11 amino acids. Trimming shortened V by 6 bases and J by 5 bases, and 11 bases separated the two germline ends. CDR3 loop: CSVGESHEQYF. CDR3 in DNA: TGCAGCGTCGGAGAGTCCCACGAGCAGTACTTC.